This T cell receptor beta chain is from a study of blood T cell repertoires in COVID-19 (dated by TCRdb to 2019 to 2021). About the full investigation: Samples covering the acute and convalescent phases of COVID-19 were provided by collaborators in the United States, Italy and Spain. The repertoires were released in a freely available public database intended as a resource for research on the immune response to SARS-CoV-2. Subjects who had been exposed to COVID-19, were actively infected with it, or had recovered from it provided the deeply sampled blood TCRbeta repertoires that made up the dataset. The material from the prospective study consisted of cDNA or gDNA derived from T cells, B-cell-depleted T cells, or PBMCs. The sample metadata nearly always contained a de-identified subject ID, COVID-19 status, age in years and sex. The samples were drawn from two sources: the first 160 participants of the ongoing ImmuneRACE study, and over 1,000 subjects contributed by 6 global collaborators. Where HLA class I and class II types were available, the types were taken from metadata supplied by the sample provider, not from assay-based typing.

Taken from the germline V gene (reference sequence), the CDR1 and CDR2 loops are LNHNV and YYDKDF. Counted from cysteine to phenylalanine, this CDR3 has 15 amino acids. Only the CDR3 part of the read is kept: 45 bases, read in frame from the first base. V was cut back by 3 bases and J by 4 bases, leaving a gap of 13 bases between them. TCRbeta CDR3 regions were amplified from genomic DNA using the immunoSEQ Assay, a bias-controlled multiplex PCR. As for the original processing: Nucleated cell counts per sample were estimated from amplification of reference gene primers within the assay. To quantify the absolute abundance of each unique TCRbeta CDR3 rearrangement, sequence reads were collapsed and filtered. For each sample, productive Simpson clonality was calculated as the square root of Simpson's diversity index over productive rearrangements. TCRdb provides this immuneACCESS table in a form limited to in-frame rearrangements. Some clones are lacking; in checked studies, under half of them reflect an unresolved V gene, and why the rest are absent is not known. V, J and clone size were drawn from that table, and D and trimming were deduced from the DNA. This sample has 150,000 to 200,000 clones in its table, and 75% to 95% of those were observed once. Approximately 0.56% of the sample belongs to the ten largest clones.

Overall results and qualifications from the work: How much clinical and demographic metadata was included differed by source and by participant, and the metadata was provided uncurated.

Collaborating institutions collected whole blood in K2EDTA tubes following their own protocols. Collaborator samples were shipped for TCRbeta analysis as frozen whole blood, isolated PBMCs, or DNA extracted from either sample type. Of note for this clone: This receptor's antigen is unknown. Per-base quality was not reported, and no clone a single base away is much larger than it.

The sequence links TRBV15 to TRBJ2-1; TRBD1 is perhaps the D gene, given 5 matching bases. The sample taken for sequencing was peripheral blood. The clonotype was recovered from a man in his forties or fifties with acute or convalescent COVID-19. The CDR3 reads as follows: CATSRSPTVYNEQFF. The DNA sequence is given as TGTGCCACCAGCAGGTCACCGACAGTTTACAATGAGCAGTTCTTC.